This TCR beta chain emerged from a study of T cell clones after liver transplantation. Here immunoSEQ multiplex PCR was the method, and the copy in TCRdb shows in-frame clones only, minus some. The table records approximately 71,000 clones, nearly 95% of them present only once. The CDR3 spans 13 residues. V shed 5 bases and J 5 bases; nucleotides not matched to a gene: 2. Germline V lookup: CDR1 PRHDT, CDR2 FYEKMQ (reference sequence). A note on this clone: Its antigen is still unknown.

Study-level points and caveats: Rather than being deleted, graft donor-reactive T cells may have moved into the graft.

This clonotype was sampled from a human patient who received a liver transplant. Some T cells could come from the graft donor. The chain carries TRBV13 and TRBJ2-5; 10 bases align to TRBD2. The specimen comprised CD4+ T cells from blood, sampled less than 26 months after liver transplant. CDR3 sequence (DNA): TGTGCCAGCAGCCAGGGACTAGCGGAGACCCAGTACTTC. Translation: CASSQGLAETQYF.